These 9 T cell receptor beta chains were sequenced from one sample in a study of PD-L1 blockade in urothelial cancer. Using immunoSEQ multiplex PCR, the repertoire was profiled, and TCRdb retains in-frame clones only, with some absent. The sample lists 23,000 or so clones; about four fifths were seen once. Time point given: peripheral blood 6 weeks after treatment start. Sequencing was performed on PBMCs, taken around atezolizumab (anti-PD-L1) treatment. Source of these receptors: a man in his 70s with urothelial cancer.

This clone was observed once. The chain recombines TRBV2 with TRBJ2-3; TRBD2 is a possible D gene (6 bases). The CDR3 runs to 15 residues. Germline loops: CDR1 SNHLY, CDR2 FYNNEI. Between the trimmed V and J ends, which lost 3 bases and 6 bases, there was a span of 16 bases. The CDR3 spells CASSEQLARGDTQYF. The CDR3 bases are TGTGCCAGCAGTGAGCAGCTAGCGAGAGGCGATACGCAGTATTTT.

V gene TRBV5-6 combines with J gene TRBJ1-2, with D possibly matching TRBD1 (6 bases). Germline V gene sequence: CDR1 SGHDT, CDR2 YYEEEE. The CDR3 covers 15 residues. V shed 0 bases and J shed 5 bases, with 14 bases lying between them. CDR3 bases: TGTGCCAGCAGCTTGGCGGAGGGGGGGCCTTATGGCTACACCTTC. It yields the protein CASSLAEGGPYGYTF. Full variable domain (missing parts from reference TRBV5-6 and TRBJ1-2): DAGVTQSPTHLIKTRGQQVTLRCSPKSGHDTVSWYQQALGQGPQFIFQYYEEEERQRGNFPDRFSGHQFPNYSSELNVNALLLGDSALYLCASSLAEGGPYGYTFGSGTRLTVV.

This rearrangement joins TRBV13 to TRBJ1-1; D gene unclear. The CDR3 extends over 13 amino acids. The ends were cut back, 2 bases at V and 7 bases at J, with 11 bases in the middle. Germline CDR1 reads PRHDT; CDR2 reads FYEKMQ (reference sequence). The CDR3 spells CASSLNRELEAFF. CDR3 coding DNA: TGTGCCAGCAGCTTAAACCGCGAACTTGAAGCTTTCTTT.

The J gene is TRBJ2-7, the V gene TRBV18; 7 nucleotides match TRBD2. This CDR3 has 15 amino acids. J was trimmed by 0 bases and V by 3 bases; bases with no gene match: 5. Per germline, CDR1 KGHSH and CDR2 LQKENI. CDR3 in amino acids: CASSPGRGGSYEQYF. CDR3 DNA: TGTGCCAGCTCACCGGGGAGGGGCGGCTCCTACGAGCAGTACTTC. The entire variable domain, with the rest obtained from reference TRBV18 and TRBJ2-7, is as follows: NAGVMQNPRHLVRRRGQEARLRCSPMKGHSHVYWYRQLPEEGLKFMVYLQKENIIDESGMPKERFSAEFPKEGPSILRIQQVVRGDSAAYFCASSPGRGGSYEQYFGPGTRLTVT.

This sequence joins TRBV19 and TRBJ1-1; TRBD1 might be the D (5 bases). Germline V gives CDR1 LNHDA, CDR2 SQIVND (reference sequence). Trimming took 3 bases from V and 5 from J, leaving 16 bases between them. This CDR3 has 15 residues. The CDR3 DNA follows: TGTGCCAGTAGTATCGTTCAGAAGGGGTGGACTGAAGCTTTCTTT. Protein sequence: CASSIVQKGWTEAFF.

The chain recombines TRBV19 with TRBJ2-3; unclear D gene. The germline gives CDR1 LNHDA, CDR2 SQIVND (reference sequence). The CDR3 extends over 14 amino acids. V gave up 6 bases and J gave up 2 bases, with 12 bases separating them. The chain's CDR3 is CASRQTPATDTQYF. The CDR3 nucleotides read TGTGCCAGTAGACAAACCCCCGCCACAGATACGCAGTATTTT.

The CDR3 nucleotides read TGTGCCAGCAGCCCAGCAACTAATGAAAAACTGTTTTTT. This codes for CASSPATNEKLFF. The rearrangement joins TRBV7-2 to TRBJ1-4; unclear D gene. The ends were cut back, 5 bases at V and 0 bases at J, with 4 bases in the middle. The CDR3 extends over 13 amino acids. The germline V gene has CDR1 SGHTA and CDR2 FQGNSA. The full variable domain, its missing parts supplied by reference TRBV7-2 and TRBJ1-4, is GAGVSQSPSNKVTEKGKDVELRCDPISGHTALYWYRQSLGQGLEFLIYFQGNSAPDKSGLPSDRFSAERTGGSVSTLTIQRTQQEDSAVYLCASSPATNEKLFFGSGTQLSVL.

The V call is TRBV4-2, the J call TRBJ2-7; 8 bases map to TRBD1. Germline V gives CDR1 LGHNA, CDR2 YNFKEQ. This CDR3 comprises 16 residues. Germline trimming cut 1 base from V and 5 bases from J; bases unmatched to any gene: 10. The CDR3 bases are TGTGCCAGCAGCCAAGTCACCCAGGGGGCAAGGGACGAGCAGTACTTC. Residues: CASSQVTQGARDEQYF.

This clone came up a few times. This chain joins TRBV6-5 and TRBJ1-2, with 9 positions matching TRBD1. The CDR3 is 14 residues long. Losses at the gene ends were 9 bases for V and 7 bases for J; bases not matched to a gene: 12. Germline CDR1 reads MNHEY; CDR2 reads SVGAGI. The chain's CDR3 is CASHPGQGFFGYTF. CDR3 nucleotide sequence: TGTGCCAGTCACCCGGGACAGGGTTTCTTTGGCTACACCTTC.